This TCR beta chain was retrieved from a study of OX40 agonist ivuxolimab in advanced cancers. At the level of the study: Age averaged around 60 years (range about 23 to 85), and 82.7% were male. Partial responses were achieved by three patients: one hepatocellular carcinoma, two cutaneous melanoma.

The data were produced by immunoSEQ multiplex PCR, yet TCRdb's version contains in-frame clones alone and is incomplete. The data contain about 83,000 clones, around nine tenths of them singletons. Regarding the study as a whole: The CD4+ and CD8+ T cells in the blood had expanded clonally by week 6 at 0.1 to 3.0 mg/kg. Among patients with partial responses at 0.1-3.0 mg/kg, clonal expansion was among the lowest.

CDR3 length: 14 amino acids. In germline, CDR1 is LGHNA, CDR2 YNFKEQ. V lost 4 bases to trimming and J lost 0 bases, with 8 bases between them. As to this clone: Antigen unknown.

The TCR comes from an adult with an advanced solid tumor such as melanoma, head and neck, liver or kidney cancer. The source material was CD4+ or CD8+ T cells sorted from blood, sampled in a trial of the OX40 agonist ivuxolimab. The V call is TRBV4-2, the J call TRBJ2-3, with D possibly matching TRBD2 (5 bases). DNA for the CDR3: TGTGCCAGCAGCCTGCAGCGGAGCACAGATACGCAGTATTTT. It translates to CASSLQRSTDTQYF.